Shown below are 32 T cell receptor beta chains from a single sample sequenced in a study of tumor-infiltrating lymphocytes in primary liver carcinoma. Unsorted whole blood supplied the blood RNA, and germline DNA was isolated too. With 500 to 650 ng total RNA as template and a constant-region primer, TCR beta cDNA was made. Three-round nested multiplex PCR performed with slightly modified ARM-PCR produced the TCR beta libraries. Forward primers for TRBV1-TRBV30 and a C-beta reverse primer served the first two PCR rounds, at about 10 cycles each. TCRdb ran MiXCR on the multiplex PCR reads and lists one entry per CDR3 protein. Among about 330,000 distinct CDR3 sequences listed, around three fifths were seen once. The sample comprised peripheral blood. The origin of the receptors is a man aged 35-49 years with primary liver carcinoma and hepatitis B virus infection.

This clonotype is termed medium-sized. The rearrangement links TRBV11-2 to TRBJ2-6; 7 bases agree with TRBD1. The CDR3 is made up of 19 amino acids. The J segment lost 0 bases and the V segment lost 5 bases, leaving 13 bases of the junction unmatched. Germline lookup yields CDR1 SGHAT and CDR2 FQNNGV. CDR3 bases: TGTGCCAGCAGCGAGCCCCCGGGACAGCGGCTCTCTGGGGCCAACGTCCTGACTTTC. Its translation is CASSEPPGQRLSGANVLTF.

This clonotype was observed a handful of times. This sequence joins TRBV12-3 or TRBV12-4 and TRBJ2-3, with D maybe TRBD1 (5 bases). The CDR3 length is 11 residues. The germline V and J ends were trimmed by 8 bases and 9 bases, with 12 bases remaining between them. The CDR3 loop reads CASGTAGTQYF. The CDR3 DNA is TGTGCCAGCGGCACGGCAGGGACGCAGTATTTT.

There are a few counts of this clonotype. The chain carries TRBV7-8 and TRBJ2-2; TRBD2 agrees at 9 bases. Per the germline V gene, CDR1 is SGHVS and CDR2 is FQNEAQ. CDR3 length equals 17 residues. After removal of 1 base from V and 2 bases from J, the junction contained 5 bases not matched to a gene. CDR3 sequence reads: CASSLVSGRANTGELFF. CDR3 sequence (DNA): TGTGCCAGCAGCTTAGTTAGCGGGAGAGCTAACACCGGGGAGCTGTTTTTT.

The V call is TRBV29-1, the J call TRBJ1-2, with D possibly being TRBD1 (6 bases). The CDR3 sequence is 13 residues long. V lost 8 bases and J lost 8, with 21 bases in between. Germline V gene data show CDR1 as SQVTM and CDR2 as ANQGSEA. The CDR3 reads CSSQSGAGGGYTF. The DNA for the CDR3 is TGCAGCTCACAGTCAGGGGCGGGCGGCGGCTACACCTTC.

The chain couples TRBV30 to TRBJ2-2; the D is unclear. V was cut by 5 bases and J by 0 bases, with 19 bases left in between. The CDR3 is 17 amino acids. Germline CDR1 is GTSNPN and CDR2 is SVGIG (reference sequence). The CDR3 loop is CAWGRPRTYSNTGELFF. The CDR3 DNA reads TGTGCCTGGGGACGCCCGAGGACCTATTCGAACACCGGGGAGCTGTTTTTT.

About this clonotype: Compared with germline, one end of the junction differs, possibly owing to a read error. J is TRBJ2-7 and V is TRBV29-1, with a possible D match to TRBD1 (6 bases). Germline V gene sequence: CDR1 SQVTM, CDR2 ANQGSEA. This CDR3 is 13 amino acids long. CDR3 protein: CSARQVAGYEQYF. In DNA, the CDR3 is TGTAGCGCACGACAGGTGGCGGGCTACGAGCAGTACTTC.

The chain recombines TRBV5-4 with TRBJ2-3; 11 bases are a match to TRBD1. J lost 5 bases, V lost 3 bases, and 5 bases had no gene match. The germline gives CDR1 SGHNT, CDR2 YYREEE (reference sequence). CDR3 length: 15 residues. Written as DNA, the CDR3 is TGTGCCAGCAGCTGGACAGGGGGCGCGGGAGATACGCAGTATTTT. Translated, it gives CASSWTGGAGDTQYF.

This clonotype was counted many times. The chain joins TRBV11-3 to TRBJ2-7, with 9 bases lining up with TRBD2. CDR1 is SGHNT and CDR2 is YENEEA in the germline V gene. The CDR3 covers 15 residues. V was clipped by 2 bases and J by 0 bases; unmatched bases: 2. The CDR3 reads CASSLRSGGSYEQYF. DNA for the CDR3: TGTGCCAGCAGCTTACGTAGCGGGGGCTCCTACGAGCAGTACTTC.

In the case of this clonotype: Sequence at one end of the junction differs from germline and may be a read error. In DNA, the CDR3 is TGTGCCAGCAGTTACACTTCGGGGGAAAAAATGTTTTTT. It is translated as CASSYTSGEKMFF. The chain couples TRBV6-5 to TRBJ1-4, with D tentatively TRBD1 (5 bases). This CDR3 has 13 residues. CDR1 and CDR2 from the germline V gene are MNHEY and SVGAGI.

This clonotype showed up many times. The CDR3 DNA sequence: TGCAGCGTTGATCATGGGACACCTTCTTCCTACGAGCAGTACTTC. Residues: CSVDHGTPSSYEQYF. This sequence joins TRBV29-1 and TRBJ2-7; TRBD1 might be the D (6 bases). Trimming shortened V by 3 bases and J by 1 base, and 16 bases separated the two germline ends. CDR3 size: 15 residues. The germline V gene has CDR1 SQVTM and CDR2 ANQGSEA.

This sequence joins TRBV19 and TRBJ2-1, with no clear D. The CDR3 sequence is 15 residues long. The germline V gene has CDR1 LNHDA and CDR2 SQIVND (reference sequence). V lost 6 bases, J lost 2 bases, and 14 bases lay in between. The DNA for the CDR3 is TGTGCCAGTAGACGGGCTTCGGACCCCTACAATGAGCAGTTCTTC. Its translation is CASRRASDPYNEQFF.

Points on this clonotype: Because it lacks the conserved phenylalanine or tryptophan at the end, this CDR3 is likely a read error. The gene calls are TRBV7-9 and TRBJ1-1, with D possibly matching TRBD1 (6 bases). This CDR3 is 14 amino acids long. V was cut by 6 bases and J by 4 bases, with 15 bases left in between. The germline gives CDR1 SEHNR, CDR2 FQNEAQ (reference sequence). The chain's CDR3 is CASSPPGTITEAFS. CDR3 bases: TGTGCCAGCAGTCCTCCGGGGACAATCACTGAAGCTTTCTCT.

To note about this clonotype: Without the conserved terminal phenylalanine or tryptophan, this CDR3 likely stems from a read error. The V gene is TRBV12-3 or TRBV12-4, the J gene TRBJ2-7, with D perhaps TRBD2 (6 bases). The length of the CDR3 is 14 residues. The CDR3 reads CANSLGLGAYEQYS. The CDR3 nucleotides are TGTGCCAACAGTTTGGGACTGGGGGCCTACGAGCAGTACTCC.

The chain employs TRBV5-1 and TRBJ2-6, with a weak D call TRBD1 (5 bases). V lost 1 base and J 0 bases, leaving 17 bases between the germline ends. The CDR3 consists of 19 residues. Germline V gene lookup returns CDR1 SGHRS and CDR2 YFSETQ. CDR3 in amino acids: CASSLWAQGSSSGANVLTF. In DNA form, the CDR3 reads TGCGCCAGCAGCTTGTGGGCCCAGGGAAGTAGCTCTGGGGCCAACGTCCTGACTTTC.

In the case of this clonotype: A read error may produce the germline difference seen at one junction end. The chain links TRBV11-2 to TRBJ2-1, with 11 bases identical to TRBD2. The germline V gene has CDR1 SGHAT and CDR2 FQNNGV. This CDR3 has 17 residues. CDR3 nucleotides: TGTGCCAGCAGCAGAGGGACTAGCGGCATCTCCTACAATGAGCAGTCCTTC. Translation gives CASSRGTSGISYNEQSF.

The chain joins TRBV7-9 to TRBJ2-1; TRBD2 aligns across 10 bases. The ends lost 9 bases at V and 4 bases at J; junction bases unmatched: 6. Germline V gene sequence: CDR1 SEHNR, CDR2 FQNEAQ (reference sequence). This CDR3 spans 14 amino acids. CDR3 nucleotide sequence: TGTGCCAGGAGCGAGCGGGAGGGGTACAATGAGCAGTTCTTC. Translating gives CARSEREGYNEQFF.

As to this clonotype: One end of the junction fails to match germline, which may point to a read error. The chain couples TRBV11-2 to TRBJ2-5; the D gene is possibly TRBD2 (5 bases). The CDR3 runs 14 residues. Germline assignment: CDR1 SGHAT and CDR2 FQNNGV. CDR3 DNA sequence: TGTGCCAGCAACTTATGCCTAGCACAGGAGACCCAGTACTTC. It yields the protein CASNLCLAQETQYF. Full variable domain (outside the CDR3, taken from reference TRBV11-2 and TRBJ2-5): EAGVAQSPRYKIIEKRQSVAFWCNPISGHATLYWYQQILGQGPKLLIQFQNNGVVDDSQLPKDRFSAERLKGVDSTLKIQPAKLEDSAVYLCASNLCLAQETQYFGPGTRLLVL.

In this sample, this clonotype turned up a few times. With a much larger clone just one base away, this may be a read error. This chain uses TRBV4-3 with TRBJ2-1; TRBD2 agrees at 8 bases. The CDR3 spans 15 residues. Germline assignment: CDR1 LGHNA and CDR2 YSLEER. CDR3 sequence (DNA): TGCGCCAGCAGCCAAGACGGGACTAGGCAGAATGGGCAGTTCTTC. This gives the protein CASSQDGTRQNGQFF.

This chain joins TRBV6-1 and TRBJ2-7, with TRBD1 as a possible D gene (6 bases). Trimming pared 7 bases from V and 3 bases from J, leaving 16 bases between. The CDR3 runs to 14 residues. The V gene's germline CDR1 is MNHNS and CDR2 SASEGT. CDR3 in amino acids: CASNEDRLIYEQYF. In DNA form, the CDR3 reads TGTGCCAGCAACGAAGACAGGTTAATCTACGAGCAGTACTTC.

The V call is TRBV30, the J call TRBJ2-1, with D unclear. CDR3 length equals 13 residues. CDR1 GTSNPN and CDR2 SVGIG come from the germline V gene (reference sequence). Trimming shortened V by 3 bases and J by 2 bases, and 8 bases separated the two germline ends. CDR3 DNA sequence: TGTGCCTGGAGAACCGCGGCCTACAATGAGCAGTTCTTC. This translates into CAWRTAAYNEQFF.

As for this clonotype: It is likely a read error, because the conserved phenylalanine at the end of the CDR3 is missing. This chain joins TRBV28 and TRBJ1-4, with 10 bases identical to TRBD1. V lost 6 bases and J lost 2; bases outside the gene matches: 9. Per the germline V gene, CDR1 is MDHEN and CDR2 is SYDVKM. The CDR3 runs to 17 residues. The CDR3 sequence is CASRQTTGGVTNEKLFS. The DNA for the CDR3 is TGTGCCAGCAGGCAAACGACAGGGGGCGTGACTAATGAAAAACTGTTTTCT.

Turning to this clonotype: Being one base from a much bigger clone, this may be a read error. V usage is TRBV29-1 and J usage is TRBJ1-1; no reliable D call. The CDR3 has 14 residues. Germline values: CDR1 SQVTM, CDR2 ANQGSEA. V was pared by 6 bases and J by 12 bases, with 26 bases between. The CDR3 reads CSVTIGAGDMRTFF. CDR3 sequence (DNA): TGCAGCGTCACCATCGGCGCGGGAGACATGAGGACTTTCTTT.

DNA of the CDR3: TGTGCCAGCAGCCCCGGACTAGCGGGAGGGGACACCGGGGAGCTGTTTTTT. It encodes CASSPGLAGGDTGELFF. V is TRBV11-3 and J is TRBJ2-2; 15 nucleotides match TRBD2. Germline assignment: CDR1 SGHNT and CDR2 YENEEA. The CDR3 is 17 residues long. V was clipped by 5 bases and J by 3 bases; unmatched bases: 4.

About this clonotype: As the CDR3 is not closed by the conserved phenylalanine or tryptophan, this likely results from a read error. J is TRBJ2-1 and V is TRBV7-9; 9 bases are a match to TRBD1. The CDR3 spans 15 residues. V trimming: 6 bases; J trimming: 5 bases; junction bases outside the gene matches: 8. The V gene's germline CDR1 is SEHNR and CDR2 FQNEAQ (reference sequence). CDR3: CASSKQGAFDNEQFI. CDR3 nucleotides: TGTGCCAGCAGTAAACAGGGGGCGTTCGACAATGAGCAGTTCATC.

The rearrangement uses TRBV5-5 and TRBJ2-4, with a weak D call TRBD1 (7 bases). V gave up 4 bases and J gave up 5 bases, with 19 bases separating them. The CDR3 is made up of 16 amino acids. Germline lookup yields CDR1 SGHKS and CDR2 YYEKEE (reference sequence). CDR3 nucleotides: TGTGCCAGCAGCCATTACGCGGGACAGTGGGAAAACATTCAGTACTTC. Translated: CASSHYAGQWENIQYF.

The V call is TRBV7-8, the J call TRBJ1-2; TRBD1 aligns across 7 bases. The CDR3 has 16 amino acids. V was pared by 5 bases and J by 0 bases, with 9 bases of the junction left unmatched. Germline loops: CDR1 SGHVS, CDR2 FQNEAQ. The CDR3 nucleotides are TGTGCCAGCAGCGCCGGACAGGCAGTCTCTAACTATGGCTACACCTTC. Amino acids: CASSAGQAVSNYGYTF.

To note about this clonotype: This sequence may be a read error, since a much larger clone differs from it by one base. This chain joins TRBV6-2 or TRBV6-3 and TRBJ1-6; D uncertain. The germline V and J ends were trimmed by 4 bases and 14 bases, with 15 bases remaining between them. The germline CDR1 and CDR2 sequences are MNHEY and SVGEGT. CDR3 length: 13 amino acids. The CDR3 DNA reads as TGTGCCAGCAGTTTGGTGGAAGACTCAGCCCTCCACTTT. This sequence encodes CASSLVEDSALHF.

This clonotype showed up many times. The chain links TRBV10-1 to TRBJ2-3, with TRBD2 identical over 7 bases. With V trimmed by 1 base and J by 6 bases, 4 bases remained unmatched. This CDR3 is 14 amino acids long. CDR1 WNHNN and CDR2 SYGVQD come from the germline V gene (reference sequence). The CDR3 DNA follows: TGCGCCAGCAGTGAGTTTCGGGAGGAGGATACGCAGTATTTT. This gives the protein CASSEFREEDTQYF.

As for this clonotype: This clone may be a read error of a much larger clone one base away. This CDR3 is missing its conserved last phenylalanine or tryptophan, likely due to a read error. V and J are TRBV6-2 or TRBV6-3 and TRBJ2-1, with 8 bases matching TRBD2. V was pared by 10 bases and J by 7 bases, with 12 bases of the junction left unmatched. The CDR3 length is 14 residues. Germline V gene sequence: CDR1 MNHEY, CDR2 SVGEGT. The CDR3 sequence is CATSTFASGNEQFL. CDR3 nucleotide sequence: TGTGCCACCTCGACCTTTGCTAGCGGGAATGAGCAGTTCTTG.

This clonotype has only a few counts. The CDR3, as DNA: TGTGCCAGCACCCGCGGCGTTGGGAACACTGAAGCTTTCTTT. It yields the protein CASTRGVGNTEAFF. This chain links TRBV5-4 with TRBJ1-1, with no clear D. Germline loops: CDR1 SGHNT, CDR2 YYREEE (reference sequence). V lost 6 bases to trimming and J lost 1 base, with 13 bases between them. This CDR3 contains 14 residues.

As to this clonotype: A read error may produce the germline difference seen at one junction end. The V and J genes are TRBV6-2 or TRBV6-3 and TRBJ2-7; the D call may be TRBD1 or TRBD2 (5 bases each). There are 15 residues in the CDR3. Per germline, CDR1 MNHEY and CDR2 SVGEGT. CDR3 sequence (DNA): TGTACCAGCAGTGGCACCTCGGGGCGCTCCTACGAGCAGTACTTC. This sequence encodes CTSSGTSGRSYEQYF.

This chain links TRBV19 with TRBJ1-5; TRBD1 aligns across 8 bases. Trimming cost V 3 bases and J 8 bases; bases outside gene matches: 9. This CDR3 contains 15 residues. Looked up from germline, CDR1 is LNHDA and CDR2 is SQIVND (reference sequence). CDR3 nucleotides: TGTGCCAGTAGTATGTTCACAGGGGGTCATAAGCCCCAGCATTTT. This sequence encodes CASSMFTGGHKPQHF. Full variable domain (outside the CDR3, taken from reference TRBV19 and TRBJ1-5): DGGITQSPKYLFRKEGQNVTLSCEQNLNHDAMYWYRQDPGQGLRLIYYSQIVNDFQKGDIAEGYSVSREKKESFPLTVTSAQKNPTAFYLCASSMFTGGHKPQHFGDGTRLSIL.